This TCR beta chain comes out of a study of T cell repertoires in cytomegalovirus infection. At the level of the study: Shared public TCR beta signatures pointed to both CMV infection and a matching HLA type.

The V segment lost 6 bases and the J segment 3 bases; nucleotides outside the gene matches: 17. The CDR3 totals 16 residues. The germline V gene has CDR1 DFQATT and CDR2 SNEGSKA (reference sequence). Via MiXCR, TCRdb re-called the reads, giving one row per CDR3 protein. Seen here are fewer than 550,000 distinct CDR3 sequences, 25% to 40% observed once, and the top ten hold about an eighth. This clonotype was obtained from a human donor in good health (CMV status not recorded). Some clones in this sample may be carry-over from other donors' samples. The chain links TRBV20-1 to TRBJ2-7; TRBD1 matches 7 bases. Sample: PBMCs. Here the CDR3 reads CSAPSPKDRENYEQYF. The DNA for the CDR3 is TGCAGTGCCCCAAGCCCGAAAGACAGGGAGAACTACGAGCAGTACTTC.